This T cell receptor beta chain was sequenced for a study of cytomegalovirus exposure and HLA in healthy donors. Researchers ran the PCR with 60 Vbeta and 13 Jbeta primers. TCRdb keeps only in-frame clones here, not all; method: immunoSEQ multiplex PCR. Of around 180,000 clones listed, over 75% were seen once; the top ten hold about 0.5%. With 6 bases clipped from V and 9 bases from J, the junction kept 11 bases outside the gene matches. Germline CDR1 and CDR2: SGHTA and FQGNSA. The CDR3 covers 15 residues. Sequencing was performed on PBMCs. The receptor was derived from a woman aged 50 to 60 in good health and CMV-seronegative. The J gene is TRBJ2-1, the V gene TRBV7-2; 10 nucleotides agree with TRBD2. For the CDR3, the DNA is TGTGCCAGCAGGCCTACTAGCGGGGAGCCATTTGAGCAGTTCTTC. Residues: CASRPTSGEPFEQFF.